This T cell receptor (beta chain) was sequenced for a study of blood T cell repertoires in COVID-19. Study information: Collection of acute and convalescent COVID-19 samples took place in the United States, Italy and Spain.

The germline CDR1 and CDR2 sequences are SGHTA and FQGNSA. The CDR3 consists of 13 residues. V was pared by 1 base and J by 2 bases, with 5 bases between. Authors' data handling: Researchers report that nucleated cell counts were estimated from reference gene primer amplification. The repertoire was sequenced with immunoSEQ multiplex PCR; TCRdb's copy has only in-frame clones and lacks some. The DNA gave D and trimming, while V, J and clone size come from that table. The sample records about 74,000 clones, roughly 86% being singletons. This chain uses TRBV7-2 with TRBJ1-2; no definite D call. This sequence was found in a human donor in a cohort sampled during active COVID-19. Sequenced sample: peripheral blood. The CDR3 DNA reads as TGTGCCAGCAGCTTAGATCAGAACTATGGCTACACCTTC. It translates to CASSLDQNYGYTF.